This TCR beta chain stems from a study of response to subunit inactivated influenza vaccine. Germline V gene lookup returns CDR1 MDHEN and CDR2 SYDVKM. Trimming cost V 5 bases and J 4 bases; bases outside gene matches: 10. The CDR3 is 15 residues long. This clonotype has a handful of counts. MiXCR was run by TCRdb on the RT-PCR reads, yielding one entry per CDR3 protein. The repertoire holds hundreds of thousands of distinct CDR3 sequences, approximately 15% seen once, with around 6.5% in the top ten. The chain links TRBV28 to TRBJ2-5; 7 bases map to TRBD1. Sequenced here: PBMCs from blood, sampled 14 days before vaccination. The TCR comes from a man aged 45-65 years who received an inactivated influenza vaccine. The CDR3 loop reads CASSRDSFNSETQYF. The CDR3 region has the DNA TGTGCCAGCAGTCGGGACAGCTTTAACTCAGAGACCCAGTACTTC.